Only a few counts were recorded for the clone carrying this T cell receptor (beta chain). Germline V gives CDR1 GTSNPN, CDR2 SVGIG (reference sequence). CDR3 length: 12 amino acids. V lost 3 bases and J lost 6, with 11 bases in between. The data were obtained in a study of cytomegalovirus exposure and HLA in healthy donors. The PCR employed 60 Vbeta primers together with 13 Jbeta primers. Assay: immunoSEQ multiplex PCR; the TCRdb copy retains only in-frame clones and omits some. Here the sample spans over 85,000 clones, approximately 7.7% being singletons. The genes are TRBV30 and TRBJ1-2, with D unclear. This TCR was sampled from a man over 45 in good health and CMV-seronegative. The sequencing sample was made of PBMCs. CDR3 residues: CAWRKPSDGYTF. In nucleotides, the CDR3 is TGTGCCTGGAGGAAGCCCTCCGATGGCTACACCTTC.